This T cell receptor beta chain was observed in a study of blood T cells in healthy people across ages. Study-wide results and limits: Researchers report that TCR beta diversity correlated strongly with naive T cell percentage.

Concerning this clonotype: The antigen is undetermined.

A second PCR, run for about 7 to 11 cycles, used a sample-barcoded 5' primer plus a J-beta primer mix. Each cDNA molecule received a tag from a template-switch adaptor that had 12 random nucleotides. TCRdb used MiXCR to reprocess the 5' RACE reads, holding one entry per CDR3 protein. The sample lists about 1.8 million distinct CDR3 sequences, around half occurring once. Ten milliliters of peripheral blood were drawn from each donor into EDTA-treated tubes. Every sample had a minimum of 6 million PBMCs isolated. J was trimmed by 11 bases and V by 2 bases; bases with no gene match: 15. CDR3 length: 15 amino acids. Germline CDR1 is SQVTM and CDR2 is ANQGSEA.

This rearrangement joins TRBV29-1 to TRBJ2-5, with 9 bases that match TRBD2. The sequencing sample was made of blood. The sequence was collected from a woman between 40 and 50 years old in good health. CDR3 coding DNA: TGCAGCGTTGAATCCAGCGGGGGGACCCACAATGAGCAGTACTTC. Amino acids: CSVESSGGTHNEQYF.